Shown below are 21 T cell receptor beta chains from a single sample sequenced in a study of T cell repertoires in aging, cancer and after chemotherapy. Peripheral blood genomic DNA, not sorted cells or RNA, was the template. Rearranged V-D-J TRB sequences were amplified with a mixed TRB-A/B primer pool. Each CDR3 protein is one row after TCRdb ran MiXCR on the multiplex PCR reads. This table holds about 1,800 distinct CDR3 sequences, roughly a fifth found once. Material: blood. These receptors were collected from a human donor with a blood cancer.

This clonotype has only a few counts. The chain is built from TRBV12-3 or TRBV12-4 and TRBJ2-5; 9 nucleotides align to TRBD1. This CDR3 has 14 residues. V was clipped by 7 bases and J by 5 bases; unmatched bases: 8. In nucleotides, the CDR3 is TGTGCCAGCAACCCGGGACAGGGTCAGGAGACCCAGTACTTC. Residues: CASNPGQGQETQYF.

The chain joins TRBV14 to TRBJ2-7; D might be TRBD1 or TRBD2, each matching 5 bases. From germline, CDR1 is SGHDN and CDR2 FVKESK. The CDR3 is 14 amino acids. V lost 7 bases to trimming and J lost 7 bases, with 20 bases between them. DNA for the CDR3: TGTGCCAGCACCCGGGGCAACATGCAGACGGAGCAGTACTTC. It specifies CASTRGNMQTEQYF.

The CDR3 is CASSLEGTSYKCTF. The DNA of the CDR3 is TGTGCCAGCAGCTTAGAGGGGACATCCTACAAGTGCACCTTC. This rearrangement joins TRBV7-9 to TRBJ1-2, with D maybe TRBD1 (6 bases). The germline V gene encodes CDR1 SEHNR and CDR2 FQNEAQ (reference sequence). The CDR3 spans 14 residues. The ends were cut back, 1 base at V and 13 bases at J, with 19 bases in the middle.

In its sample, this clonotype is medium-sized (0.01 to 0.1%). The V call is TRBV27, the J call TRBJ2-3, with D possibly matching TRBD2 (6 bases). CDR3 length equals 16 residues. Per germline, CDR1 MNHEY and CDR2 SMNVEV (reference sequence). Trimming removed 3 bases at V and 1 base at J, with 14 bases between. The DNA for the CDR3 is TGTGCCAGCAGTTTCCGCCCGGGACTCGGCACAGATACGCAGTATTTT. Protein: CASSFRPGLGTDTQYF.

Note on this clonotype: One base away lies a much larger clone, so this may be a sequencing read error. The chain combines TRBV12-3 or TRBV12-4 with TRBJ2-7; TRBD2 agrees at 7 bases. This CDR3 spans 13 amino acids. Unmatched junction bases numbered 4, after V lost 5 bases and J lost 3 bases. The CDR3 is CASSPGTIYEQYF. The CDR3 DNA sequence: TGTGCCAGCAGTCCCGGGACTATCTACGAGCAGTACTTC.

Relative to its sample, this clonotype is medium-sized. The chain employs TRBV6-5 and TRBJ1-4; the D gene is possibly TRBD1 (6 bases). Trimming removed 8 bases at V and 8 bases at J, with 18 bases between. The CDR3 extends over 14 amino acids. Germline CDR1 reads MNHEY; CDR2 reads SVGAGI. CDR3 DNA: TGTGCCAGCCGACGGCGGGGGGCGTCCGAAAAACTGTTTTTT. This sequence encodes CASRRRGASEKLFF.

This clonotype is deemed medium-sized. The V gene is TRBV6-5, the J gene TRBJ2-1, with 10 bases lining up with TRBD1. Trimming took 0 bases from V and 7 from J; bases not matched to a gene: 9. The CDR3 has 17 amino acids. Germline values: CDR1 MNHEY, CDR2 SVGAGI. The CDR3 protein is CASSYSRDRGYWNEQFF. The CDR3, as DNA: TGTGCCAGCAGTTACTCGAGGGACAGGGGTTATTGGAATGAGCAGTTCTTC.

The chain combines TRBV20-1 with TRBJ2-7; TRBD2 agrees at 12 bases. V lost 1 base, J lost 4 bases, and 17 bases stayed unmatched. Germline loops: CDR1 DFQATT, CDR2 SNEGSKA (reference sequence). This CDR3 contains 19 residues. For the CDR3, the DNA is TGCAGTGCTAGAGGTTATCTAGCGGGAGGGCCGGTTGATAGTTACGAGCAGTACTTC. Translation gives CSARGYLAGGPVDSYEQYF.

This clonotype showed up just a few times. In nucleotides, the CDR3 is TGTGCCAGCAGTACCGGGACTAGCGGGACAGATACGCAGTATTTT. This translates into CASSTGTSGTDTQYF. The chain has TRBV2 and TRBJ2-3; 12 positions match TRBD2. The ends lost 5 bases at V and 3 bases at J; junction bases unmatched: 3. The CDR3 covers 15 residues. Germline values: CDR1 SNHLY, CDR2 FYNNEI. Full variable domain (missing parts from reference TRBV2 and TRBJ2-3): EPEVTQTPSHQVTQMGQEVILRCVPISNHLYFYWYRQILGQKVEFLVSFYNNEISEKSEIFDDQFSVERPDGSNFTLKIRSTKLEDSAMYFCASSTGTSGTDTQYFGPGTRLTVL.

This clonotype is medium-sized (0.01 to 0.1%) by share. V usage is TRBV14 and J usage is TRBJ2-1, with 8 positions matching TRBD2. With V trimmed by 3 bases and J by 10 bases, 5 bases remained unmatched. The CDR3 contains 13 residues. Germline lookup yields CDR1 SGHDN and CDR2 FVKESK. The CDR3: CASSQGAGDEQFF. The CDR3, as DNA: TGTGCCAGCAGCCAGGGAGCGGGAGACGAGCAGTTCTTC. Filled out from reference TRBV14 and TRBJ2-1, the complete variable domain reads EAGVTQFPSHSVIEKGQTVTLRCDPISGHDNLYWYRRVMGKEIKFLLHFVKESKQDESGMPNNRFLAERTGGTYSTLKVQPAELEDSGVYFCASSQGAGDEQFFGPGTRLTVL.

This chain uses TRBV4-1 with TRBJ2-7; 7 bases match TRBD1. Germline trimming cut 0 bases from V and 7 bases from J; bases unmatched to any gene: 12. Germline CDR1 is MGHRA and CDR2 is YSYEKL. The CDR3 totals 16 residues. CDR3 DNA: TGCGCCAGCAGCCAAGAAGCTGCGACAGGGTTCTATGAGCAGTACTTC. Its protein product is CASSQEAATGFYEQYF.

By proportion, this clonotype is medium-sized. The DNA for the CDR3 is TGTGCCTGGAGTGTAACTAGCGGGAGGACAAGCTCCTACAATGAGCAGTTCTTC. Protein sequence: CAWSVTSGRTSSYNEQFF. The rearrangement uses TRBV30 and TRBJ2-1, with TRBD2 matching over 12 bases. CDR1 is GTSNPN, CDR2 SVGIG, per germline (reference sequence). The junction had 6 bases not matched to a gene; V was cut back by 0 bases and J by 0 bases. This CDR3 is built from 18 residues.

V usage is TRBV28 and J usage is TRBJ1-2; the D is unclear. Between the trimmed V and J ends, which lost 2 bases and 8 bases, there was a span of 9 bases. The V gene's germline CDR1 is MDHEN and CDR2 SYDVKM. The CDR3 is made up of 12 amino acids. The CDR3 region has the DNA TGTGCCAGCAGTTTAGAACACGGAGGCTACACCTTC. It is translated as CASSLEHGGYTF.

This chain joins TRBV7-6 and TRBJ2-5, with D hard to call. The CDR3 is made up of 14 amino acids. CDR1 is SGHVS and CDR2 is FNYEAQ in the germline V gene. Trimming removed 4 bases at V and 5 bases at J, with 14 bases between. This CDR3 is CASSSRSRSETQYF. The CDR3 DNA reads TGTGCCAGCAGCTCTCGGTCCCGTTCGGAGACCCAGTACTTC.

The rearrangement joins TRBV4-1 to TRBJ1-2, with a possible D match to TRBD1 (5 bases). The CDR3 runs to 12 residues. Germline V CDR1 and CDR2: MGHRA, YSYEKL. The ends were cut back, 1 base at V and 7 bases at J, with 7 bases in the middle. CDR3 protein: CASSQGGVGYTF. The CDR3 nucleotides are TGCGCCAGCAGCCAAGGAGGGGTTGGCTACACCTTC.

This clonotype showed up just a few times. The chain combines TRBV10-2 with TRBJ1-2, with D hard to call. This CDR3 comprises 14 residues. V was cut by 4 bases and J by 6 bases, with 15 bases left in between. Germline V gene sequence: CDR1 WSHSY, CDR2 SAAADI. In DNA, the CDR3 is TGCGCCAGCAGTGCTGTGGGTGGGTTTAATGGCTACACCTTC. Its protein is CASSAVGGFNGYTF.

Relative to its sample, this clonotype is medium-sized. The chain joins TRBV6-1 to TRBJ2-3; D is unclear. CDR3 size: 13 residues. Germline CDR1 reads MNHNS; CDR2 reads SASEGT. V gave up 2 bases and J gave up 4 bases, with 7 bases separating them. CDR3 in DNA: TGTGCCAGCAGTGAAATTAAACCAGATACGCAGTATTTT. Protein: CASSEIKPDTQYF.

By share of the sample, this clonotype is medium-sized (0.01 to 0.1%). The CDR3 reads CASSLPQGYGANVLTF. The CDR3 DNA sequence: TGTGCCAGCAGTTTGCCTCAGGGGTATGGGGCCAACGTCCTGACTTTC. The gene calls are TRBV6-1 and TRBJ2-6; the D gene is possibly TRBD1 (6 bases). CDR1 and CDR2 (germline): MNHNS, SASEGT. CDR3 length: 16 amino acids. The germline V and J ends were trimmed by 5 bases and 3 bases, with 14 bases remaining between them.

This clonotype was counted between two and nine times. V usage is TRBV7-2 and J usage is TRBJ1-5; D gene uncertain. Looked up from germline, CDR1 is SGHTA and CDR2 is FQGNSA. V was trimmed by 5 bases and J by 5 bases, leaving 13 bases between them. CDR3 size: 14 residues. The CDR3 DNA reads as TGTGCCAGCAGCCCCCCGGGTCTTTATCAGCCCCAGCATTTT. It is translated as CASSPPGLYQPQHF. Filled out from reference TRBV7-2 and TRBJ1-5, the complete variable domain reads GAGVSQSPSNKVTEKGKDVELRCDPISGHTALYWYRQSLGQGLEFLIYFQGNSAPDKSGLPSDRFSAERTGGSVSTLTIQRTQQEDSAVYLCASSPPGLYQPQHFGDGTRLSIL.

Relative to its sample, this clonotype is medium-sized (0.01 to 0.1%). The CDR3 region has the DNA TGTGCCAGCAGTTACGGGCTAGCGTTCTACAATGAGCAGTTCTTC. It specifies CASSYGLAFYNEQFF. The chain uses TRBV6-5 and TRBJ2-1; TRBD2 might be the D (6 bases). Germline-derived CDR1 and CDR2 are MNHEY and SVGAGI. The ends were cut back, 2 bases at V and 3 bases at J, with 11 bases in the middle. The CDR3 sequence is 15 residues long.

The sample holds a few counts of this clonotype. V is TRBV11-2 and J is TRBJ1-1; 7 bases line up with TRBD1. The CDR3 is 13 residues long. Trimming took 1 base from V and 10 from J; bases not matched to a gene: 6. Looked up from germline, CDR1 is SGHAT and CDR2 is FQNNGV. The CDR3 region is CASSLADRVRAFF. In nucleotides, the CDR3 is TGTGCCAGCAGCTTAGCCGACAGGGTGAGAGCTTTCTTT. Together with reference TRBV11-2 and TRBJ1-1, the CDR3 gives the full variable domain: EAGVAQSPRYKIIEKRQSVAFWCNPISGHATLYWYQQILGQGPKLLIQFQNNGVVDDSQLPKDRFSAERLKGVDSTLKIQPAKLEDSAVYLCASSLADRVRAFFGQGTRLTVV.